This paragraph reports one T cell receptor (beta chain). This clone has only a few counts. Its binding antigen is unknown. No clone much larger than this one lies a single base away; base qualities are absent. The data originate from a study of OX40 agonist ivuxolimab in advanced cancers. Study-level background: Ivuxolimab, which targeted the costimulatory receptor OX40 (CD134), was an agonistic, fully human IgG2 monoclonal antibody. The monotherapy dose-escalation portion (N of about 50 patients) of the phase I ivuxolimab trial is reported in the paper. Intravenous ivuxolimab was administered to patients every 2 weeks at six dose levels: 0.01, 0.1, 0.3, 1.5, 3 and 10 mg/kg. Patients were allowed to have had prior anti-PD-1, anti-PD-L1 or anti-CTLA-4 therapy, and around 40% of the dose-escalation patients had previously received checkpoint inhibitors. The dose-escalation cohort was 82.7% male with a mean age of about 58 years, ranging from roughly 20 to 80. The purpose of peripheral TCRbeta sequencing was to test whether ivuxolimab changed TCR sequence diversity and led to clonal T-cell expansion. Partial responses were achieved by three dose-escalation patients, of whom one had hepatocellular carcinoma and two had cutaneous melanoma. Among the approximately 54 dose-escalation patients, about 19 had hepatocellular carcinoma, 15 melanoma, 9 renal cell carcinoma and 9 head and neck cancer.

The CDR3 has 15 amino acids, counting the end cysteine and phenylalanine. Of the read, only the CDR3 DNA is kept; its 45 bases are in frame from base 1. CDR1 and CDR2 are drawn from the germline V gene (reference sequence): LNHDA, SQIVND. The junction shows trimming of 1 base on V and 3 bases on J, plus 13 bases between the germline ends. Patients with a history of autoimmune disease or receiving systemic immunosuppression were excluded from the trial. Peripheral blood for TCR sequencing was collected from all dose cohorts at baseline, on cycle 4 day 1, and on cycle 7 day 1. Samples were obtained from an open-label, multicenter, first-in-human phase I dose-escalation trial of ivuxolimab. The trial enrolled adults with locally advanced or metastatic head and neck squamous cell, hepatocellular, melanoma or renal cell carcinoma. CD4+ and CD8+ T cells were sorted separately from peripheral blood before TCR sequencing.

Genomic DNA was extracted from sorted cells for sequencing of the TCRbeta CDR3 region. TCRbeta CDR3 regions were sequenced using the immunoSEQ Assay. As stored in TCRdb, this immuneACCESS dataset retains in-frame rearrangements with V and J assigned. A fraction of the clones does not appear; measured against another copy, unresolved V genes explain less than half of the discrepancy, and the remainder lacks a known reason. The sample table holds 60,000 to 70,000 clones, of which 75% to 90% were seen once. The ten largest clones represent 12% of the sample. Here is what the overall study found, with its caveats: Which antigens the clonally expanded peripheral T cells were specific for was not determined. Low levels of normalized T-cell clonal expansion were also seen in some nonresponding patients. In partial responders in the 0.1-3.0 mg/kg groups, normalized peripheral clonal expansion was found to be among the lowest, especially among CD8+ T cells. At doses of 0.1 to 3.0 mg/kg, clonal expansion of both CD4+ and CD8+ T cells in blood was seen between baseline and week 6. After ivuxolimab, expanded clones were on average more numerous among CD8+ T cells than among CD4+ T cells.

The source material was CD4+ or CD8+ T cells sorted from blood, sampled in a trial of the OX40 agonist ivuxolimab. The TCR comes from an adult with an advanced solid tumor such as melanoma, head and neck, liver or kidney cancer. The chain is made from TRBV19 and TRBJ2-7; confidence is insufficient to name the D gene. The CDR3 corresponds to CASSIGDGPVYEQYF. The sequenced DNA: TGTGCCAGTAGTATAGGAGACGGGCCCGTCTACGAGCAGTACTTC.